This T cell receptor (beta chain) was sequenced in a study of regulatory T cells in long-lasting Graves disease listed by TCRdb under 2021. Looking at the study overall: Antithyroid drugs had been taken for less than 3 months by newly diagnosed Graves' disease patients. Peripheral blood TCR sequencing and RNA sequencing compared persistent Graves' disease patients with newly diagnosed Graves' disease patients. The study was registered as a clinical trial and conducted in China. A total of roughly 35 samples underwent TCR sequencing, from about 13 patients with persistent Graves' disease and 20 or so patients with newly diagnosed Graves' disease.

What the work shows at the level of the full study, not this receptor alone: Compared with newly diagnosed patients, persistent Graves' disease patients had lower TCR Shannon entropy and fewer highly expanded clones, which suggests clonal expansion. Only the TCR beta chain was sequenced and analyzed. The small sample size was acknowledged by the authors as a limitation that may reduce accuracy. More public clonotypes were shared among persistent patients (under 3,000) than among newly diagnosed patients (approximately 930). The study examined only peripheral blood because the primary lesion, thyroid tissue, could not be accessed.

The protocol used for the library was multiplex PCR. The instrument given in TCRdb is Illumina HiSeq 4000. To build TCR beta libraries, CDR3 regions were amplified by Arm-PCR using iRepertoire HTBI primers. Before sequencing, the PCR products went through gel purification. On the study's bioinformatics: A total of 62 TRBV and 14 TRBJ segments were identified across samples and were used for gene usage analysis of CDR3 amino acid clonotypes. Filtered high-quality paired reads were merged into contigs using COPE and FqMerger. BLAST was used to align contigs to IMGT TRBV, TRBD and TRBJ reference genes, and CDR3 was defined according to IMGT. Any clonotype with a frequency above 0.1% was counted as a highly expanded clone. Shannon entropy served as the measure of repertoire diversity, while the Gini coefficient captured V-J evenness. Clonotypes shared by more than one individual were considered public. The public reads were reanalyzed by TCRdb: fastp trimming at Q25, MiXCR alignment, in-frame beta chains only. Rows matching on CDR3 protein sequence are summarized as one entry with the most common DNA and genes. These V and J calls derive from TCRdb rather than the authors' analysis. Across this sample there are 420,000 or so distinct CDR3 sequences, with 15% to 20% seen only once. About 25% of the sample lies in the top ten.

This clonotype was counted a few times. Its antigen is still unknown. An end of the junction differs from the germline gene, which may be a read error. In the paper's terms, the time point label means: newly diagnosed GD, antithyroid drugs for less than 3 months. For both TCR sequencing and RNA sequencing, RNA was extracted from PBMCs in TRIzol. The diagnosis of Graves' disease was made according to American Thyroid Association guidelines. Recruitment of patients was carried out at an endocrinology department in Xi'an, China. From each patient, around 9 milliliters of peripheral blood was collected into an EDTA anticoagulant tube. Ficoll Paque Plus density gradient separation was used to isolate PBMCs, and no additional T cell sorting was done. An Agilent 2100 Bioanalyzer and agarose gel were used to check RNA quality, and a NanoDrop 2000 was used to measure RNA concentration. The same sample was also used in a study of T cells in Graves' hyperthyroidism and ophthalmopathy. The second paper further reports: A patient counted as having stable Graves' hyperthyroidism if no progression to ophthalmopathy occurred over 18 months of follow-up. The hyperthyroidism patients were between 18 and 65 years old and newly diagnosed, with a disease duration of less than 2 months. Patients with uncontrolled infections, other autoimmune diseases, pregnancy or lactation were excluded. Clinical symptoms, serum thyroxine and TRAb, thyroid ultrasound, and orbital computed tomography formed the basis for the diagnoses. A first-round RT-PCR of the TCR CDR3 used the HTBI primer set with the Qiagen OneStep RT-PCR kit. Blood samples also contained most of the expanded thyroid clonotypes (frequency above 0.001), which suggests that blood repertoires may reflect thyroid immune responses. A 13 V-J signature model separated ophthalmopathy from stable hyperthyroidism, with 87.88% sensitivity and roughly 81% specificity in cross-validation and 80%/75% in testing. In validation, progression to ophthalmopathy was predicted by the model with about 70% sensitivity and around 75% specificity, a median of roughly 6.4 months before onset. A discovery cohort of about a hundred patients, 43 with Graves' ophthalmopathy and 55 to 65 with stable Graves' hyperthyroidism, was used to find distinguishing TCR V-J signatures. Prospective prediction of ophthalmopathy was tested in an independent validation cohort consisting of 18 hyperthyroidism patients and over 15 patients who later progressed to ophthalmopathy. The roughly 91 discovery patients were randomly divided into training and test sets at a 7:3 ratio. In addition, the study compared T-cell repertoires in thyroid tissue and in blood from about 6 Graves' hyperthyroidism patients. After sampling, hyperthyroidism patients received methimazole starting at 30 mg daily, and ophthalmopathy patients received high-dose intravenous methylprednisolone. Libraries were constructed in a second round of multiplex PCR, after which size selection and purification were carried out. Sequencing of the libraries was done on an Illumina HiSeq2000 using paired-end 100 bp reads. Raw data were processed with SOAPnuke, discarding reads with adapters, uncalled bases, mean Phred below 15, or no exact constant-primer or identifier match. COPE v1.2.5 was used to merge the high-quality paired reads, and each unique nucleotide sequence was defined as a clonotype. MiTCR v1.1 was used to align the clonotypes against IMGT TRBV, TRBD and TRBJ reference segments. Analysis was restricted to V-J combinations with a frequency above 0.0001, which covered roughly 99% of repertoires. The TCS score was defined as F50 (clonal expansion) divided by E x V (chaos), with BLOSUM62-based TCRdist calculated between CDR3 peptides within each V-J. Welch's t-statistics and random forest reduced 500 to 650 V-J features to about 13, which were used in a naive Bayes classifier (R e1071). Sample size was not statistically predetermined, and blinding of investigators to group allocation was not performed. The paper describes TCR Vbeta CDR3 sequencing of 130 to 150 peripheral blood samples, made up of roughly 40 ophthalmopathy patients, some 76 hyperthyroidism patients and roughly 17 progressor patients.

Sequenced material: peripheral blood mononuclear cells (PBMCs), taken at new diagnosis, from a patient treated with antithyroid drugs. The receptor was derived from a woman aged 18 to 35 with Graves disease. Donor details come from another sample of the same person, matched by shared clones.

The CDR3: CASSLSRALNTEAFF. The DNA is TGTGCCAGCAGCTTGAGTAGGGCTTTGAACACTGAAGCCTTCTTT. The sequence joins TRBV5-4 to TRBJ1-1, with an unclear D gene assignment. The CDR3 contains 15 residues, cysteine and phenylalanine counted. Only the CDR3 part of the read is kept: 45 bases, read in frame from the first base. As encoded in the germline V gene (reference sequence), CDR1 is SGHNT while CDR2 is YYREEE.